The source of this T cell receptor beta chain is a study of CD8+CD57+ T cells in acquired aplastic anemia. Study details: Quantities of DNA derived from sorted CD4+ and CD8+ cells averaged about 3.2 ug.

Per germline, CDR1 MGHDK and CDR2 SYGVNS. The CDR3 loop spans 16 amino acids. V lost 2 bases to trimming and J lost 6 bases; unmatched junction nucleotides: 10. Template material for TCR beta VDJ and CDR3 profiling consisted of genomic DNA. TCRdb passed the reads through MiXCR, listing each CDR3 protein once. The table has approximately 200,000 distinct CDR3 sequences, 55% to 70% seen once. This sequence originates from a human donor with severe aplastic anemia or a healthy control (not recorded which). This chain uses TRBV25-1 with TRBJ1-2; 9 nucleotides agree with TRBD1. Sequencing input: sorted CD4+, CD8+, or CD8+CD57+ T cells (not recorded which) from PBMCs. DNA of the CDR3: TGTGCCAGCAGTGAAGTCGACAGGGGGACCTATCATGGCTACACCTTC. Translation: CASSEVDRGTYHGYTF.